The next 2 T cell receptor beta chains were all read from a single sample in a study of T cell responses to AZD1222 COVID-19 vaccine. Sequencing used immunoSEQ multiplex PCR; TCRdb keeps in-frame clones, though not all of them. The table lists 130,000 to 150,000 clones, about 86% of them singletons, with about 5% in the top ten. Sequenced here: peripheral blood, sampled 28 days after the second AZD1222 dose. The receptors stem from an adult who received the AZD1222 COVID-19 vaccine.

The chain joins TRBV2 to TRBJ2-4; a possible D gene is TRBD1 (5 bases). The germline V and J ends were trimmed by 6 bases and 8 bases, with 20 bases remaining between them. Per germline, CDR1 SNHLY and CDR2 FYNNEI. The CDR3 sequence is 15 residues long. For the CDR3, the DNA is TGTGCCAGCAGCCTCGTAATAGGGGCTGGGGACATTCAGTACTTC. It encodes CASSLVIGAGDIQYF.

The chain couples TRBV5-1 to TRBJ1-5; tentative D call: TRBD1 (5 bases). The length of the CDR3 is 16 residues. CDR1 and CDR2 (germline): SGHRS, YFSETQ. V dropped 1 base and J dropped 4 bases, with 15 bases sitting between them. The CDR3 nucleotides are TGCGCCAGCAGCTTGTATGGATTGGGGGGGAATCAGCCCCAGCATTTT. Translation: CASSLYGLGGNQPQHF.